This TCR beta chain is drawn from a study of siplizumab effects on memory and regulatory T cells. As regards this clone: Its antigen is still unknown.

Overall study findings and caveats: Suppression by proliferating Tregs derived from siplizumab cultures was not verified. The alloresponse seemed to draw substantially on naive T cells, which appeared more diverse than memory cells. Assignment of a naive or memory phenotype failed for roughly 75-97% of the proliferating CD4+ or CD8+ clones.

Assays captured 90,000 or so TCR templates per sample. Assay: immunoSEQ multiplex PCR; the TCRdb copy retains only in-frame clones and omits some. The sample consists of roughly 50,000 clones, roughly 84% of them appearing once. The V gene lost 6 bases and the J gene lost 2 bases, with 13 bases spanning the gap. The CDR3 contains 14 residues. The germline CDR1 and CDR2 sequences are MGHDK and SYGVNS. The clonotype comes from a human donor in good health. The source material was naive CD8+ T cells sorted from blood. The chain has TRBV25-1 and TRBJ2-5, with D possibly TRBD2 on 6 matching bases. The CDR3 bases are TGTGCCAGCAGCGAACTGCGGGGACAAGAGACCCAGTACTTC. Its protein is CASSELRGQETQYF.